These 28 T cell receptor beta chains originate from one sample sequenced in a study of graft-versus-host responses after intestinal transplantation. Assay: immunoSEQ multiplex PCR; the TCRdb copy retains only in-frame clones and omits some. The table shows fewer than 85,000 clones, with 85% to 95% occurring only once. No antigens are known for them. The sample here was unstimulated CD8+ T cells sorted from spleen or lymph node cells, taken before intestinal transplant. The receptors shown here come from a human donor who received an intestinal transplant.

The rearrangement links TRBV7-9 to TRBJ1-2; no firm D call. This CDR3 contains 12 residues. Germline V CDR1 and CDR2: SEHNR, FQNEAQ (reference sequence). Trimming removed 8 bases at V and 1 base at J, with 8 bases between. The CDR3 protein is CASSVINYGYTF. As DNA, the CDR3 is TGTGCCAGCTCGGTGATTAACTATGGCTACACCTTC.

The chain carries TRBV5-4 and TRBJ2-2, with D possibly TRBD1 on 6 matching bases. CDR3 length: 15 amino acids. Trimming removed 4 bases from V and 5 bases from J, with 15 bases in between. CDR1 is SGHNT, CDR2 YYREEE, per germline (reference sequence). CDR3 protein: CASSQSSRGTGELFF. CDR3 DNA: TGTGCCAGCAGCCAATCCTCCAGGGGTACCGGGGAGCTGTTTTTT.

The chain is built from TRBV29-1 and TRBJ1-1; 9 bases map to TRBD1. J gave up 7 bases and V 6 bases, and 9 bases lay outside the gene matches. Germline V gene data show CDR1 as SQVTM and CDR2 as ANQGSEA. CDR3 length equals 13 residues. CDR3 DNA: TGCAGCGTGATACAGGGGGCGACCGGTGAAGCTTTCTTT. Its protein is CSVIQGATGEAFF.

The chain links TRBV30 to TRBJ2-2; D unclear. V lost 1 base, J lost 1 base, and 10 bases lay in between. The CDR3 spans 15 residues. Germline CDR1 and CDR2: GTSNPN and SVGIG (reference sequence). CDR3 sequence (DNA): TGTGCCTGGAGTGCCCACCCCGGGAACACCGGGGAGCTGTTTTTT. It is translated as CAWSAHPGNTGELFF.

This chain joins TRBV7-2 and TRBJ2-1; D is perhaps TRBD1 (6 bases). V shed 4 bases and J shed 2 bases, with 12 bases lying between them. Germline CDR1 is SGHTA and CDR2 is FQGNSA. CDR3 size: 15 residues. Here the CDR3 reads CASSYRETTYNEQFF. Written as DNA, the CDR3 is TGTGCCAGCAGCTACAGGGAAACAACCTACAATGAGCAGTTCTTC.

V gene TRBV25-1 combines with J gene TRBJ1-1; no clear D. Germline CDR1 reads MGHDK; CDR2 reads SYGVNS. Trimming stripped 5 bases from V and 5 bases from J, with 18 bases between. The CDR3 has 15 residues. CDR3 in DNA: TGTGCCAGCAGTCCCCTAATGGCGGGGAATACTGAAGCTTTCTTT. Translated: CASSPLMAGNTEAFF. The whole variable domain, filled in from reference TRBV25-1 and TRBJ1-1, reads EADIYQTPRYLVIGTGKKITLECSQTMGHDKMYWYQQDPGMELHLIHYSYGVNSTEKGDLSSESTVSRIRTEHFPLTLESARPSHTSQYLCASSPLMAGNTEAFFGQGTRLTVV.

The J gene is TRBJ2-7, the V gene TRBV7-9, with 9 bases that match TRBD2. Trimming removed 4 bases from V and 3 bases from J; junction bases left unmatched: 1. Germline values: CDR1 SEHNR, CDR2 FQNEAQ (reference sequence). The CDR3 extends over 13 amino acids. Here the CDR3 DNA reads TGTGCCAGCAGCTCTAGCGGGAACTACGAGCAGTACTTC. This codes for CASSSSGNYEQYF. Together with reference TRBV7-9 and TRBJ2-7, the CDR3 gives the full variable domain: DTGVSQNPRHKITKRGQNVTFRCDPISEHNRLYWYRQTLGQGPEFLTYFQNEAQLEKSRLLSDRFSAERPKGSFSTLEIQRTEQGDSAMYLCASSSSGNYEQYFGPGTRLTVT.

The chain joins TRBV7-8 to TRBJ1-5; 7 bases fit TRBD1. CDR1 is SGHVS and CDR2 is FQNEAQ in the germline V gene. V lost 0 bases, J lost 7 bases, and 9 bases stayed unmatched. The CDR3 has 16 residues. The CDR3 spells CASSLAGPGGGQPQHF. The CDR3 bases are TGTGCCAGCAGCTTAGCGGGGCCAGGGGGAGGGCAGCCCCAGCATTTT.

The rearrangement joins TRBV7-9 to TRBJ1-2, with D tentatively TRBD1 (6 bases). CDR1 SEHNR and CDR2 FQNEAQ come from the germline V gene (reference sequence). The CDR3 loop spans 14 amino acids. The V gene lost 3 bases and the J gene lost 7 bases, with 15 bases spanning the gap. Written as DNA, the CDR3 is TGTGCCAGCAGCTTTAACAGGGACGGTATTGGCTACACCTTC. It specifies CASSFNRDGIGYTF.

The chain combines TRBV9 with TRBJ1-1, with D possibly matching TRBD1 (5 bases). Trimming took off 7 bases at V and 1 base at J, with 11 bases between the two ends. The CDR3 covers 13 residues. The germline CDR1 and CDR2 sequences are SGDLS and YYNGEE. The CDR3 sequence is CASGDGKNTEAFF. Written as DNA, the CDR3 is TGTGCCAGCGGGGACGGAAAGAACACTGAAGCTTTCTTT.

V and J are TRBV6-5 and TRBJ1-5; no reliable D call. The length of the CDR3 is 15 residues. The V gene lost 2 bases and the J gene lost 0 bases, with 8 bases spanning the gap. Germline-derived CDR1 and CDR2 are MNHEY and SVGAGI. The CDR3 nucleotides are TGTGCCAGCAGTTACCGGGTCTATAGCAATCAGCCCCAGCATTTT. It specifies CASSYRVYSNQPQHF.

V usage is TRBV5-1 and J usage is TRBJ2-5; D perhaps matches TRBD2 (5 bases). The DNA matches TRBJ2-7 better at its end, which makes the J call doubtful. Germline V gives CDR1 SGHRS, CDR2 YFSETQ. CDR3 length: 15 residues. CDR3 loop: CASSLARGGAYEQYF. CDR3 DNA sequence: TGCGCCAGCAGCTTGGCCCGGGGTGGGGCCTACGAGCAGTACTTC.

The chain is built from TRBV10-1 and TRBJ2-7, with 7 bases aligning to TRBD2. V trimming: 4 bases; J trimming: 5 bases; junction bases outside the gene matches: 5. The CDR3 is 13 residues long. Germline V gives CDR1 WNHNN, CDR2 SYGVQD (reference sequence). The CDR3 coding sequence is TGCGCCAGCAGTGGCGGGAGTTATAACGAGCAGTACTTC. It codes for CASSGGSYNEQYF.

The chain uses TRBV4-1 and TRBJ2-5; D is unclear. Germline V lookup: CDR1 MGHRA, CDR2 YSYEKL. V shed 2 bases and J shed 0 bases, with 10 bases lying between them. The CDR3 has 15 residues. The CDR3 protein is CASSQLGQYQETQYF. The DNA for the CDR3 is TGCGCCAGCAGCCAACTTGGCCAGTACCAAGAGACCCAGTACTTC.

This clone was seen only once. The V call is TRBV28, the J call TRBJ1-1, with D possibly TRBD1 on 5 matching bases. V lost 8 bases and J 0 bases, leaving 19 bases between the germline ends. Germline V CDR1 and CDR2: MDHEN, SYDVKM. The CDR3 covers 16 residues. CDR3 in amino acids: CASDSFPEVLNTEAFF. The CDR3 bases are TGTGCCAGCGACAGTTTCCCGGAGGTCCTGAACACTGAAGCTTTCTTT.

The V gene is TRBV6-5, the J gene TRBJ2-3; TRBD2 might be the D (6 bases). Germline V lookup: CDR1 MNHEY, CDR2 SVGAGI. Trimming removed 8 bases at V and 4 bases at J, with 16 bases between. The CDR3 loop spans 14 amino acids. Written as DNA, the CDR3 is TGTGCCAGCCGCGGGGTTAGCGGAGCAGATACGCAGTATTTT. Translation gives CASRGVSGADTQYF.

This clone is a singleton in its sample. This sequence joins TRBV4-1 and TRBJ2-1; perhaps D is TRBD1 or TRBD2 (5 bases each). Germline V CDR1 and CDR2: MGHRA, YSYEKL. The V end lost 1 base, the J end lost 3 bases, and 13 bases lay between the germline ends. The CDR3 runs 16 residues. The chain's CDR3 is CASSQGDPGLYNEQFF. The CDR3 DNA follows: TGCGCCAGCAGCCAAGGGGACCCCGGGCTCTACAATGAGCAGTTCTTC.

The rearrangement uses TRBV18 and TRBJ2-7, with D tentatively TRBD1 (5 bases). Germline V gene lookup returns CDR1 KGHSH and CDR2 LQKENI. The CDR3 length is 14 residues. V was trimmed by 3 bases and J by 1 base, leaving 10 bases between them. The DNA for the CDR3 is TGTGCCAGCTCACCGGACAAAGGATCCTACGAGCAGTACTTC. This encodes CASSPDKGSYEQYF.

The chain is built from TRBV12-5 and TRBJ2-5; D may be TRBD1 (5 bases). Germline lookup yields CDR1 LGHNT and CDR2 FRNRAP. Trimming pared 2 bases from V and 5 bases from J, leaving 15 bases between. CDR3 length: 15 amino acids. The CDR3, as DNA: TGTGCTAGTGGTTTGACGAATCAGGGTGAGGAGACCCAGTACTTC. Amino acids: CASGLTNQGEETQYF.

This sequence joins TRBV6-5 and TRBJ1-2; D perhaps matches TRBD1 (5 bases). Germline values: CDR1 MNHEY, CDR2 SVGAGI. The CDR3 has 15 amino acids. V dropped 5 bases and J dropped 2 bases, with 15 bases sitting between them. The CDR3 coding sequence is TGTGCCAGCAGTCCGAACGTGGGGCTAAACTATGGCTACACCTTC. Protein: CASSPNVGLNYGYTF.

The chain links TRBV5-5 to TRBJ2-7; a weak D match, TRBD1 (6 bases). Trimming stripped 6 bases from V and 4 bases from J, with 26 bases between. Germline values: CDR1 SGHKS, CDR2 YYEKEE (reference sequence). CDR3 length: 17 residues. CDR3 loop: CASTSGPPETGLYEQYF. In DNA, the CDR3 is TGTGCCAGCACGTCTGGACCACCGGAGACAGGTCTTTACGAGCAGTACTTC. Complete variable domain (other parts from reference TRBV5-5 and TRBJ2-7): DAGVTQSPTHLIKTRGQQVTLRCSPISGHKSVSWYQQVLGQGPQFIFQYYEKEERGRGNFPDRFSARQFPNYSSELNVNALLLGDSALYLCASTSGPPETGLYEQYFGPGTRLTVT.

This rearrangement joins TRBV7-3 to TRBJ1-2; tentative D call: TRBD1 (5 bases). CDR1 SGHTA and CDR2 FQGTGA come from the germline V gene. V shed 5 bases and J shed 5 bases, with 12 bases lying between them. The CDR3 is made up of 13 amino acids. In DNA form, the CDR3 reads TGTGCCAGCAGCCCCGGGTCAGGGTATGGCTACACCTTC. It encodes CASSPGSGYGYTF. The full variable domain, in which reference TRBV7-3 and TRBJ1-2 provide the parts outside the CDR3, is GAGVSQTPSNKVTEKGKYVELRCDPISGHTALYWYRQSLGQGPEFLIYFQGTGAADDSGLPNDRFFAVRPEGSVSTLKIQRTERGDSAVYLCASSPGSGYGYTFGSGTRLTVV.

The J gene is TRBJ2-3, the V gene TRBV2, with unresolved D. This CDR3 is 16 amino acids long. Germline-derived CDR1 and CDR2 are SNHLY and FYNNEI. Trimming pared 0 bases from V and 2 bases from J, leaving 12 bases between. The DNA for the CDR3 is TGTGCCAGCAGTGAAGCCCAGGTTCGGCACACAGATACGCAGTATTTT. This sequence encodes CASSEAQVRHTDTQYF. Combining the CDR3 with reference TRBV2 and TRBJ2-3 gives the whole variable domain EPEVTQTPSHQVTQMGQEVILRCVPISNHLYFYWYRQILGQKVEFLVSFYNNEISEKSEIFDDQFSVERPDGSNFTLKIRSTKLEDSAMYFCASSEAQVRHTDTQYFGPGTRLTVL.

This rearrangement joins TRBV6-1 to TRBJ2-1; a possible D gene is TRBD2 (6 bases). The CDR3 is 13 amino acids. Trimming took 5 bases from V and 4 from J, leaving 9 bases between them. Germline V gives CDR1 MNHNS, CDR2 SASEGT. Written as DNA, the CDR3 is TGTGCCAGCAGTCCTGGACTATACAATGAGCAGTTCTTC. Translation: CASSPGLYNEQFF.

This clone was observed a single time. J is TRBJ2-7 and V is TRBV15; 11 positions agree with TRBD2. CDR1 is LNHNV and CDR2 is YYDKDF in the germline V gene (reference sequence). Germline trimming cut 6 bases from V and 5 bases from J; bases unmatched to any gene: 6. The CDR3 has 14 residues. Here the CDR3 DNA reads TGTGCCACCAGGCATGGACTAGCGGGTAACGAGCAGTACTTC. This translates into CATRHGLAGNEQYF.

V usage is TRBV27 and J usage is TRBJ2-3; maybe TRBD2 (6 bases). Germline-derived CDR1 and CDR2 are MNHEY and SMNVEV (reference sequence). This CDR3 region has 14 residues. With 6 bases removed from V and 2 bases from J, the gap between germline ends came to 12 bases. The CDR3 bases are TGTGCCAGCAGCTTAGCGGACCTCACAGATACGCAGTATTTT. This codes for CASSLADLTDTQYF.

The genes are TRBV27 and TRBJ1-2, with 9 bases aligning to TRBD1. The CDR3 has 17 residues. With V trimmed by 0 bases and J by 2 bases, 7 bases remained unmatched. Per the germline V gene, CDR1 is MNHEY and CDR2 is SMNVEV (reference sequence). CDR3 region: CASSLSPGQGGNYGYTF. The CDR3 region has the DNA TGTGCCAGCAGTTTATCCCCGGGACAGGGAGGGAACTATGGCTACACCTTC.

V and J are TRBV2 and TRBJ2-4; D perhaps matches TRBD1 (6 bases). Trimming left V 6 bases short and J 6 bases short, with 15 bases between. CDR3 length equals 14 residues. The germline gives CDR1 SNHLY, CDR2 FYNNEI. This CDR3 reads CASSWTAVLNIQYF. CDR3 DNA sequence: TGTGCCAGCAGCTGGACAGCCGTATTAAACATTCAGTACTTC.